Below, 16 T cell receptor beta chains from the same sample are listed, as sequenced in a study of shared clonotypes between healthy human individuals. Assay used: immunoSEQ multiplex PCR; TCRdb lists only in-frame clones, some missing. In the table there are some 1 million clones, around 76% of which are singletons. The sample comprised memory CD4+ T cells sorted from blood. The subset: CD45RA-negative fraction. Every receptor here comes from a young man in good health.

Many counts were recorded for this clone. Written as DNA, the CDR3 is TGTGCCAGCAGCCCCTCACGCTCTGACCATGGCTACACCTTC. It encodes CASSPSRSDHGYTF. The chain recombines TRBV7-3 with TRBJ1-2; no reliable D call. Germline V CDR1 and CDR2: SGHTA, FQGTGA. CDR3 length: 14 amino acids. Trimming took off 5 bases at V and 6 bases at J, with 16 bases between the two ends.

V usage is TRBV7-9 and J usage is TRBJ1-2, with D perhaps TRBD1 (5 bases). The V and J ends lost 1 base and 6 bases respectively, with 15 bases between them. CDR1 and CDR2 (germline): SEHNR, FQNEAQ (reference sequence). The CDR3 has 15 residues. The CDR3 nucleotides are TGTGCCAGCAGCTTAGTTGGCAGGGAAAATCATGGCTACACCTTC. This gives the protein CASSLVGRENHGYTF.

V and J are TRBV18 and TRBJ1-1; unclear D gene. In germline, CDR1 is KGHSH, CDR2 LQKENI. This CDR3 is 13 amino acids long. Deletions cut 5 bases from V and 1 base from J, with 8 bases between. The CDR3 sequence is CASSMQTNTEAFF. The CDR3 nucleotides read TGTGCCAGCTCAATGCAGACGAACACTGAAGCTTTCTTT. Using reference TRBV18 and TRBJ1-1 for the parts outside the CDR3, the full variable domain is NAGVMQNPRHLVRRRGQEARLRCSPMKGHSHVYWYRQLPEEGLKFMVYLQKENIIDESGMPKERFSAEFPKEGPSILRIQQVVRGDSAAYFCASSMQTNTEAFFGQGTRLTVV.

This clone was observed a few times. The gene calls are TRBV4-2 and TRBJ1-2; D gene unclear. CDR3 length equals 15 residues. CDR1 and CDR2 (germline): LGHNA, YNFKEQ. The V gene lost 1 base and the J gene lost 7 bases, with 16 bases spanning the gap. CDR3 bases: TGTGCCAGCAGCCAAGGGACGGGCGGGGTGAGTGGCTACACCTTC. Protein: CASSQGTGGVSGYTF.

The chain carries TRBV18 and TRBJ1-3, with D uncertain. The germline V gene encodes CDR1 KGHSH and CDR2 LQKENI. The V gene lost 6 bases and the J gene lost 0 bases, with 15 bases spanning the gap. The CDR3 is 16 amino acids. CDR3 nucleotide sequence: TGTGCCAGCTCGGCGGGAGCCCCGGGCTCTGGAAACACCATATATTTT. Its translation is CASSAGAPGSGNTIYF. The full variable domain, its missing parts supplied by reference TRBV18 and TRBJ1-3, is NAGVMQNPRHLVRRRGQEARLRCSPMKGHSHVYWYRQLPEEGLKFMVYLQKENIIDESGMPKERFSAEFPKEGPSILRIQQVVRGDSAAYFCASSAGAPGSGNTIYFGEGSWLTVV.

The chain recombines TRBV7-2 with TRBJ2-3; 8 nucleotides match TRBD2. CDR3 size: 17 residues. Germline trimming cut 1 base from V and 2 bases from J; bases unmatched to any gene: 8. Germline CDR1 and CDR2: SGHTA and FQGNSA. CDR3 region: CASSLGPGREVTDTQYF. CDR3 bases: TGTGCCAGCAGCTTAGGACCCGGGCGGGAGGTCACAGATACGCAGTATTTT.

The chain links TRBV27 to TRBJ2-2; 7 bases fit TRBD2. The CDR3 is 14 amino acids. Germline V CDR1 and CDR2: MNHEY, SMNVEV (reference sequence). After removal of 8 bases from V and 7 bases from J, the junction contained 10 bases not matched to a gene. CDR3 coding DNA: TGTGCCAGCGGTCCCTGGGGGGGTGGCGGGGAGCTGTTTTTT. Translation: CASGPWGGGGELFF.

In this sample, this clone turned up once. This sequence joins TRBV27 and TRBJ1-5; 8 nucleotides line up with TRBD1. CDR1 is MNHEY and CDR2 is SMNVEV in the germline V gene (reference sequence). With 5 bases clipped from V and 6 bases from J, the junction kept 3 bases outside the gene matches. CDR3 length equals 13 residues. CDR3: CASSRDRGQPQHF. CDR3 DNA: TGTGCCAGCAGTCGAGACAGGGGTCAGCCCCAGCATTTT.

This clone has just a few counts. The chain has TRBV5-1 and TRBJ2-3; 13 bases match TRBD2. CDR1 is SGHRS, CDR2 YFSETQ, per germline. With V trimmed by 4 bases and J by 3 bases, 8 bases remained unmatched. The CDR3 has 17 amino acids. As DNA, the CDR3 is TGCGCCAGCAGCCTATGGACTAGCGGGAGTAAGACAGATACGCAGTATTTT. This gives the protein CASSLWTSGSKTDTQYF.

V gene TRBV5-6 combines with J gene TRBJ1-2, with no clear D. V was pared by 1 base and J by 6 bases, with 13 bases between. The V gene's germline CDR1 is SGHDT and CDR2 YYEEEE. This CDR3 has 14 residues. The DNA of the CDR3 is TGTGCCAGCAGCTTGCAGCGGCGAGCCGATGGCTACACCTTC. Translating gives CASSLQRRADGYTF.

V usage is TRBV7-3 and J usage is TRBJ2-1, with a possible D match to TRBD2 (5 bases). The CDR3 has 15 residues. Germline V gene sequence: CDR1 SGHTA, CDR2 FQGTGA. The V end lost 0 bases, the J end lost 5 bases, and 11 bases lay between the germline ends. CDR3 region: CASSLTSYGNNEQFF. The CDR3 DNA reads TGTGCCAGCAGCTTAACCAGCTACGGGAACAATGAGCAGTTCTTC.

The V and J genes are TRBV6-4 and TRBJ1-1; D gene uncertain. The germline gives CDR1 MRHNA, CDR2 SNTAGT. Deletions cut 4 bases from V and 9 bases from J, with 15 bases between. The length of the CDR3 is 13 residues. The CDR3 sequence is CASSVFRGSQAFF. DNA for the CDR3: TGTGCCAGCAGTGTGTTTAGAGGATCCCAAGCTTTCTTT.

A word on this clone: A far larger clone is only one base removed, so a read error is likely. The sample has other DNA sequences that encode this CDR3 too. The chain couples TRBV11-2 to TRBJ1-1; D is uncertain. Germline assignment: CDR1 SGHAT and CDR2 FQNNGV. V was trimmed by 1 base and J by 1 base, leaving 4 bases between them. CDR3 size: 13 residues. The CDR3 spells CASSLAGNTEAFF. The CDR3 DNA reads TGTGCCAGCAGCTTAGCCGGGAACACTGAAGCTTTCTTT.

This rearrangement joins TRBV11-2 to TRBJ1-1; 11 nucleotides align to TRBD1. The trim removed 5 bases at V and 5 bases at J, leaving 7 bases unmatched. The CDR3 runs 15 residues. From germline, CDR1 is SGHAT and CDR2 FQNNGV. For the CDR3, the DNA is TGTGCCAGCAGCCACGGACAGGGGGCTATAACTGAAGCTTTCTTT. Amino acid sequence: CASSHGQGAITEAFF.

The V and J genes are TRBV19 and TRBJ1-5; no firm D call. Germline CDR1 LNHDA, CDR2 SQIVND (reference sequence). Trimming removed 6 bases from V and 9 bases from J, with 27 bases in between. This CDR3 comprises 17 residues. DNA for the CDR3: TGTGCCAGTAGGAAACCCGGGGAATTGGACGGATCAGGGCCCCAGCATTTT. Translated: CASRKPGELDGSGPQHF.

A few counts support this clone. Other DNA sequences within the sample encode an identical CDR3. The rearrangement joins TRBV7-2 to TRBJ1-4; 9 bases map to TRBD1. Germline V gene sequence: CDR1 SGHTA, CDR2 FQGNSA. Trimming cost V 3 bases and J 8 bases; bases outside gene matches: 7. The CDR3 has 15 residues. The CDR3 bases are TGTGCCAGCAGCTTGAGGGACAGGGTAGGCGAAAAACTGTTTTTT. Protein: CASSLRDRVGEKLFF.